This T cell receptor beta chain was obtained from a study of cytomegalovirus exposure and HLA in healthy donors. Study-wide background: An early data release held tens of millions of unique TCRs from HLA-typed donors. Study-wide results and limits: A later analysis reportedly identified an Asian-associated ancestry cluster as carrying fewer N-insertions than the roughly 600-donor mean.

In the case of this clone: Its antigen is currently unknown.

With 60 Vbeta and 13 Jbeta primers, the PCR was carried out. Libraries were prepared by immunoSEQ multiplex PCR; TCRdb keeps only in-frame clonotypes and omits some of them. The sample data list under 200,000 clones. This TCR derives from a young woman in good health and CMV-seropositive. Specimen: PBMCs.

The CDR3 is CASSPFGGSDLYNEQFF. The CDR3 region has the DNA TGTGCCAGCTCACCATTTGGGGGGTCGGATCTCTACAATGAGCAGTTCTTC. The chain links TRBV18 to TRBJ2-1, with D possibly being TRBD2 (6 bases). The germline CDR1 and CDR2 sequences are KGHSH and LQKENI. The CDR3 consists of 17 residues. V lost 2 bases to trimming and J lost 3 bases, with 17 bases between them.